This TCR beta chain comes out of a study of blood T cell repertoires in COVID-19. Trimming removed 10 bases at V and 4 bases at J, with 13 bases between. The CDR3 has 12 amino acids. Germline-derived CDR1 and CDR2 are MDHEN and SYDVKM. The data were produced by immunoSEQ multiplex PCR, yet TCRdb's version contains in-frame clones alone and is incomplete. The table includes almost 55,000 clones, roughly 84% detected once. Material for sequencing was peripheral blood. The receptor's source is a man in his fifties or sixties with acute or convalescent COVID-19. The V call is TRBV28, the J call TRBJ1-1; maybe TRBD1 (5 bases). The CDR3, as DNA: TGTGCCACCCTGGGGGAGGGCACTGAAGCTTTCTTT. As protein: CATLGEGTEAFF. The full variable domain, rest sourced from reference TRBV28 and TRBJ1-1, is DVKVTQSSRYLVKRTGEKVFLECVQDMDHENMFWYRQDPGLGLRLIYFSYDVKMKEKGDIPEGYSVSREKKERFSLILESASTNQTSMYLCATLGEGTEAFFGQGTRLTVV.